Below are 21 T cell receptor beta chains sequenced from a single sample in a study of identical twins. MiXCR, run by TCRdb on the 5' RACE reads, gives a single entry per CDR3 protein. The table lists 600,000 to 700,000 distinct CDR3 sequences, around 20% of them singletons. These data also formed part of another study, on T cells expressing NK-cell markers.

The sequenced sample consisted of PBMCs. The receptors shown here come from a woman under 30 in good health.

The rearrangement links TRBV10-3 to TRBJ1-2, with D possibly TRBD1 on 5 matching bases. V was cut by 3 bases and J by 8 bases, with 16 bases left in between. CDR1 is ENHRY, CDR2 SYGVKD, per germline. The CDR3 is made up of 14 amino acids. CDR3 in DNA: TGTGCCATCAGTGACCCGGAGGGCCGGGGCGGCTACACCTTC. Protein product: CAISDPEGRGGYTF.

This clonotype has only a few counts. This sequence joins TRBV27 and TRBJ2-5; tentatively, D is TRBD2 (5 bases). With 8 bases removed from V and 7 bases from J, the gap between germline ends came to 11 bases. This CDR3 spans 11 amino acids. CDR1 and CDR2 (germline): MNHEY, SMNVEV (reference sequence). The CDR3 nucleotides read TGTGCCAGCGGGGAAGGAGGGACCCAGTACTTC. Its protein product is CASGEGGTQYF.

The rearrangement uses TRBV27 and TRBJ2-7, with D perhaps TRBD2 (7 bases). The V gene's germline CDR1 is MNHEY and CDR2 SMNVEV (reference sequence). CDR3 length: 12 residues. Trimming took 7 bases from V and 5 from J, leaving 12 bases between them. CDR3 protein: CASTSGGDEQYF. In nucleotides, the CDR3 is TGTGCCAGCACCTCGGGGGGCGACGAGCAGTACTTC.

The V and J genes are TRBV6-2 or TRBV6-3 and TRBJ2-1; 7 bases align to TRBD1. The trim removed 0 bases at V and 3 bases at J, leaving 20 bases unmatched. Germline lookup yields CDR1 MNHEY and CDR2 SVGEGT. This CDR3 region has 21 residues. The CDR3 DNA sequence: TGTGCCAGCAGTTACTCGGTTCCAAAGCGGTTAGGGGACAGCCACTACAATGAGCAGTTCTTC. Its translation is CASSYSVPKRLGDSHYNEQFF.

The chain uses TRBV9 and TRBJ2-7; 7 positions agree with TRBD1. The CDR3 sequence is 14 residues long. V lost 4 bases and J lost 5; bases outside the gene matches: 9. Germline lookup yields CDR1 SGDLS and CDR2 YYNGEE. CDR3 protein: CASSSRGGANEQYF. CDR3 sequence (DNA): TGTGCCAGCAGCTCCAGAGGGGGCGCGAACGAGCAGTACTTC.

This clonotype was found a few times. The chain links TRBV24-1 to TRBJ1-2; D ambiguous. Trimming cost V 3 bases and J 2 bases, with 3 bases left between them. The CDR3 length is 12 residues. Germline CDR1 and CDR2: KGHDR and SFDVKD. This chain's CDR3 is CATSDPNYGYTF. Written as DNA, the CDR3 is TGTGCCACCAGTGATCCGAACTATGGCTACACCTTC.

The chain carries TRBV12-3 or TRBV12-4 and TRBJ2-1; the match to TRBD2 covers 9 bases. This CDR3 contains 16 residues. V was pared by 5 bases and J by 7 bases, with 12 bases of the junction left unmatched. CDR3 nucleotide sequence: TGTGCCAGCAGTAACACATTAGCGGGAGCCGGGAATGAGCAGTTCTTC. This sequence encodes CASSNTLAGAGNEQFF.

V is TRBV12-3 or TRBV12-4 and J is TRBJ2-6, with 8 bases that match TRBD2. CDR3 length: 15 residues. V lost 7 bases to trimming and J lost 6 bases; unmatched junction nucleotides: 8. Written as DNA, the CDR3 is TGTGCCAGCAACCAGTCCGGGAGGGAGGCCAACGTCCTGACTTTC. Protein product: CASNQSGREANVLTF.

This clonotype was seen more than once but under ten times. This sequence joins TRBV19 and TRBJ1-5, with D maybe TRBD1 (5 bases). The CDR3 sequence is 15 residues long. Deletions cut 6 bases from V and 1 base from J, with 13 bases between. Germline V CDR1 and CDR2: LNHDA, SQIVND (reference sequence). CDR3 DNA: TGTGCCAGTAGCGGGGCGTTGAGCAGCAATCAGCCCCAGCATTTT. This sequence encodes CASSGALSSNQPQHF.

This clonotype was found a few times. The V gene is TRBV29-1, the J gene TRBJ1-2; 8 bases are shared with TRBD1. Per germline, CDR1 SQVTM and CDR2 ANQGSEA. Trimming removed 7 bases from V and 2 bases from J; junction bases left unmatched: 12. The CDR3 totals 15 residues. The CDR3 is CSADTRDRRNYGYTF. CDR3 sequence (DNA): TGCAGCGCCGACACCCGGGACAGGAGAAACTATGGCTACACCTTC. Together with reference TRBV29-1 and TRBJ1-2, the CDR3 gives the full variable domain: SAVISQKPSRDICQRGTSLTIQCQVDSQVTMMFWYRQQPGQSLTLIATANQGSEATYESGFVIDKFPISRPNLTFSTLTVSNMSPEDSSIYLCSADTRDRRNYGYTFGSGTRLTVV.

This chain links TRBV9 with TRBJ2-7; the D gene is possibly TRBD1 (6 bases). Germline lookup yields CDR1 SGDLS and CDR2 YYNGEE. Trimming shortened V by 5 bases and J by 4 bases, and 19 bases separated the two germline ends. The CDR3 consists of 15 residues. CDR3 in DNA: TGTGCCAGCAGTGCCTCAGCCGGGACAACTTACGAGCAGTACTTC. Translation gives CASSASAGTTYEQYF.

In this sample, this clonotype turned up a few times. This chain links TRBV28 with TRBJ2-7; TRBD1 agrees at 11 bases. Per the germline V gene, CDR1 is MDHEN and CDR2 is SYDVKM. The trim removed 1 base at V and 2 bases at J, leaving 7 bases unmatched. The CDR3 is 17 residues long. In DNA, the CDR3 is TGTGCCAGCAGTTTATTCGGACAGGGGGCCCTACCCTACGAGCAGTACTTC. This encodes CASSLFGQGALPYEQYF.

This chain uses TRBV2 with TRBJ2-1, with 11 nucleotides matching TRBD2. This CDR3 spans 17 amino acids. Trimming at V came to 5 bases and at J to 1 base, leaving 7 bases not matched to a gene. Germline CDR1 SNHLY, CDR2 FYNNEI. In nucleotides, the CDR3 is TGTGCCAGCAGTCGGGGGACTAGCGGCTGGTCCTACAATGAGCAGTTCTTC. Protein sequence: CASSRGTSGWSYNEQFF.

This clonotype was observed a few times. The CDR3 region has the DNA TGCAGTGCAGGTCGAGATACGCAGTATTTT. Translation: CSAGRDTQYF. The rearrangement joins TRBV20-1 to TRBJ2-3; D uncertain. V was trimmed by 6 bases and J by 5 bases, leaving 6 bases between them. CDR3 length: 10 amino acids. Per germline, CDR1 DFQATT and CDR2 SNEGSKA (reference sequence).

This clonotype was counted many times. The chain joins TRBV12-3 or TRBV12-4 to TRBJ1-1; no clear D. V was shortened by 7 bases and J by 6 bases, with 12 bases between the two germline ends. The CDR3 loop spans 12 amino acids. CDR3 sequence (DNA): TGTGCCAGCAAGGGTAGCGGCCCTGAAGCTTTCTTT. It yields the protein CASKGSGPEAFF.

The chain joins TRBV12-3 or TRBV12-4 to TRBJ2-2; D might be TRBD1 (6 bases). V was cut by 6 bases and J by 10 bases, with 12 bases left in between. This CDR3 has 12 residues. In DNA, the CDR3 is TGTGCCAGCAGCTCCACAGGGTTGGAGCTGTTTTTT. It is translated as CASSSTGLELFF.

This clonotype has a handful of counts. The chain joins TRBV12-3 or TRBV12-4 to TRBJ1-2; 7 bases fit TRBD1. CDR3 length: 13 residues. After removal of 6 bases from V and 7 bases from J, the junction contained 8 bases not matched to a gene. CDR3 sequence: CASSRDRVGGYTF. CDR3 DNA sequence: TGTGCCAGCAGCCGAGACAGGGTTGGTGGCTACACCTTC.

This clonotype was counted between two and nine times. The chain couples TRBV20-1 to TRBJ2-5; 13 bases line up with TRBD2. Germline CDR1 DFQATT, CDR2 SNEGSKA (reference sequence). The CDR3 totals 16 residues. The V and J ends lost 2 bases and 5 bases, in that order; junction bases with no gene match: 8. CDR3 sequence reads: CSARRSGTSGIETQYF. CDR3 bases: TGCAGTGCTAGACGTAGCGGGACTAGCGGGATTGAGACCCAGTACTTC.

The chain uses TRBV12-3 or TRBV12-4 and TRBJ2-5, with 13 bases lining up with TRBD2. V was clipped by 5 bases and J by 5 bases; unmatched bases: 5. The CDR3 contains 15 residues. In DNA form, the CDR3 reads TGTGCCAGCAGTAAGACTAGCGGGGGGATTGAGACCCAGTACTTC. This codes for CASSKTSGGIETQYF.

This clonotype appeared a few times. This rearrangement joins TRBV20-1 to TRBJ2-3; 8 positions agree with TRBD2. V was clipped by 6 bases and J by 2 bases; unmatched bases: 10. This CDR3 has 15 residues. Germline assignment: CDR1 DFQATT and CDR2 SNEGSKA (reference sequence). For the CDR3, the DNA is TGCAGTGCCCACACTGGTAGCGGGGACACAGATACGCAGTATTTT. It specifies CSAHTGSGDTDTQYF.

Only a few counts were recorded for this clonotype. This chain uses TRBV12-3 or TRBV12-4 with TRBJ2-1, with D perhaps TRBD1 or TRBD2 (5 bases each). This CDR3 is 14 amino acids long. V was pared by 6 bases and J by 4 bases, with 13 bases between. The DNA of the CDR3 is TGTGCCAGCAGCAGGGCTGAGGGGTACAATGAGCAGTTCTTC. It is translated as CASSRAEGYNEQFF.